This T cell receptor beta chain is drawn from a study of metastatic and nonmetastatic thyroid tumors. In the authors' workflow: Variation in CDR3 across clinicopathological groups served as the basis for constructing a distant-metastasis classifier in papillary thyroid cancer. TCRdb re-processed the PCR reads through MiXCR. These V and J calls derive from TCRdb rather than the authors' analysis. The table has about 20,000 clones, more than 14% seen once. This clone was recorded at least ten times. The CDR3 spans 11 residues. V gave up 4 bases and J gave up 12 bases; unmatched junction bases: 3. In germline, CDR1 is MRHNA, CDR2 SNTAGT. All patients were treatment-naive before thyroid surgery.

The TCR was taken from a female donor with papillary thyroid cancer or a benign thyroid nodule (not recorded which). Some clones in this sample may be carry-over from other donors' samples. The sequenced sample consisted of tumor tissue. The V call is TRBV6-4, the J call TRBJ2-1; 7 positions agree with TRBD2. This CDR3 is CASSVLAGQFF. As DNA, the CDR3 is TGTGCCAGCAGTGTCTTAGCGGGGCAGTTCTTC.